The rows below give T cell receptor beta chains drawn from one sample of a study of shared clonotypes between healthy human individuals. Only in-frame clones appear in the TCRdb table, and some are missing; sequencing was by immunoSEQ multiplex PCR. This sample has some 1,600,000 clones; 95% to 99% occur once, and the top ten carry roughly 0.4%. Sequencing was performed on naive CD4+ T cells sorted from blood. These receptors all come from a man in his thirties or forties in good health. CDR3s include the opening cysteine and the closing phenylalanine or tryptophan. A D gene is named only where the DNA matches it firmly. Rows may omit the clone size; those that give it use once, few, many or a size class.

clone size	D gene	J gene	V gene	CDR3 DNA	CDR3 protein
NA	TRBD2	TRBJ2-4	TRBV18	TGTGCCAGCTCACCCGCTGTGAGGCTAGCGGGGATAGCCAAAAACATTCAGTACTTC	CASSPAVRLAGIAKNIQYF
NA	TRBD2	TRBJ2-7	TRBV5-1	TGCGCCAGCAGCCCGGGACTAGCGGGATACCTCTCCTACGAGCAGTACTTC	CASSPGLAGYLSYEQYF
NA	NA	TRBJ2-7	TRBV18	TGTGCCAGCTCACCGCAGTCAACAGCCTACGAGCAGTACTTC	CASSPQSTAYEQYF
once	TRBD1	TRBJ2-5	TRBV28	TGTGCCAGCCGGACAGGGACAGAGACCCAGTACTTC	CASRTGTETQYF
NA	TRBD1	TRBJ2-7	TRBV4-3	TGCGCCAGGATTAGGAGACAGGGGACGAGGGATTACGAGCAGTACTTC	CARIRRQGTRDYEQYF
once	TRBD1	TRBJ1-2	TRBV23-1	TGCGCCAGCAGTCAAGGGGACAGTGGCTATGGCTACACCTTC	CASSQGDSGYGYTF
NA	NA	TRBJ1-1	TRBV2	TGTGCCAGCAGCCCCATGGGGCCGGACACTGAAGCTTTCTTT	CASSPMGPDTEAFF
NA	NA	TRBJ2-1	TRBV18	TGTGCCAGCTCACCAGGGTCAGGGGTTTACAATGAGCAGTTCTTC	CASSPGSGVYNEQFF
few	TRBD1	TRBJ2-5	TRBV5-1	TGCGCCAGCAGCTTGGTGGCAGGGGGCCAAGAGACCCAGTACTTC	CASSLVAGGQETQYF
NA	TRBD2	TRBJ2-5	TRBV2	TGTGCCAGCAGTGTGCCCTTCCCTCAGGGGCGGAAGCTAGCGGGGCAAGAGACCCAGTACTTC	CASSVPFPQGRKLAGQETQYF
NA	TRBD1	TRBJ1-2	TRBV28	TGTGCCAGCGGGGGACAGCGAAATAACTATGGCTACACCTTC	CASGGQRNNYGYTF
NA	TRBD2	TRBJ2-7	TRBV5-1	TGCGCCAGCAGCCCCGGACTAGCGGGTCAAGTTTCCTACGAGCAGTACTTC	CASSPGLAGQVSYEQYF
NA	TRBD1	TRBJ2-7	TRBV5-4	TGTGCCAGCAGCTTACCCCGGGACAGGGGGTACGAGCAGTACTTC	CASSLPRDRGYEQYF
NA	TRBD1	TRBJ1-1	TRBV30	TGTGCCTGGAGTGGGGACAGCAGGGCTTTCTTT	CAWSGDSRAFF
once	NA	TRBJ2-7	TRBV5-1	TGCGCCAGCAGCTTGAATTTTGAGGGGGACGAGCAGTACTTC	CASSLNFEGDEQYF
NA	TRBD1	TRBJ2-1	TRBV10-3	TGTGCCACGAGACGACAGGGCATGTACAATGAGCAGTTCTTC	CATRRQGMYNEQFF